The rows below give T cell receptor beta chains drawn from one sample of a study of radiotherapy plus CTLA-4 blockade in lung cancer. Measured with immunoSEQ multiplex PCR; TCRdb has only the in-frame clones, and not every one. The sample holds tens of thousands of clones; around 76% are singletons and the top ten take approximately 24%. The specimen comprised peripheral blood, sampled from a patient treated with radiotherapy plus ipilimumab. The receptors were gathered from a human donor with non-small cell lung cancer whose response to radiotherapy plus ipilimumab could not be evaluated. Some clones in this sample may be carry-over from other donors' samples. Both conserved end residues are part of each CDR3. Fields, in order: clone size, D gene, V gene, J gene, CDR3 protein, CDR3 DNA. D genes are given only for firm matches. Clone size is shown for a subset of rows, as once, few, many or a class of expanded clone.

>NA|NA|TRBV6-5|TRBJ1-5
CASSGPGNQPQHF
TGTGCCAGCAGTGGGCCAGGCAATCAGCCCCAGCATTTT
>NA|NA|TRBV27|TRBJ1-2
CASSLGANYGYTF
TGTGCCAGCAGTTTAGGAGCTAACTATGGCTACACCTTC
>NA|NA|TRBV19|TRBJ1-1
CASSIRKAGNTEAFF
TGTGCCAGTAGTATAAGGAAAGCAGGGAACACTGAAGCTTTCTTT
>NA|NA|TRBV21-1|TRBJ2-1
CASILSKDRSYNEQFF
TGTGCCAGCATCCTGAGTAAGGACAGGTCCTACAATGAGCAGTTCTTC
>NA|NA|TRBV2|TRBJ2-2
CASSQGKSTGELFF
TGTGCCAGCAGTCAGGGGAAGAGCACCGGGGAGCTGTTTTTT
>NA|TRBD1|TRBV10-2|TRBJ1-2
CASRRGQIYGYTF
TGCGCCAGCAGGAGGGGACAGATCTATGGCTACACCTTC
>NA|NA|TRBV4-1|TRBJ2-7
CASSQVTRLSSYEQYF
TGCGCCAGCAGCCAAGTAACGAGACTGTCTTCCTACGAGCAGTACTTC
>NA|NA|TRBV11-2|TRBJ2-6
CASSSSLWQGANVLTF
TGTGCCAGCAGCTCTAGTTTGTGGCAGGGGGCCAACGTCCTGACTTTC
>many|NA|TRBV10-3|TRBJ1-2
CAISEEGTVNGYTF
TGTGCCATCAGTGAAGAGGGAACCGTAAATGGCTACACCTTC
>few|NA|TRBV2|TRBJ2-5
CASSPQGRGETQYF
TGTGCCAGCAGTCCGCAGGGGCGCGGAGAGACCCAGTACTTC